This TCR beta chain was observed in a study of T cell responses to AZD1222 COVID-19 vaccine. TCRdb's table, derived via immunoSEQ multiplex PCR, lists solely in-frame clones and lacks some. The sample has over 120,000 clones, approximately 85% seen once. The sample in question was peripheral blood, obtained on day 0 of AZD1222 vaccination. The source of these receptors is an adult in good health.

This clone has just one count. The chain links TRBV10-3 to TRBJ1-5; 9 bases fit TRBD1. The CDR3 consists of 15 residues. Looked up from germline, CDR1 is ENHRY and CDR2 is SYGVKD. V lost 2 bases, J lost 7 bases, and 6 bases stayed unmatched. This CDR3 is CAISEAKDRGQPQHF. CDR3 sequence (DNA): TGTGCCATCAGTGAGGCGAAGGACAGGGGACAGCCCCAGCATTTT.